This is a list of T cell receptor beta chains from one sample in a study of blood T cell repertoires in COVID-19. Here immunoSEQ multiplex PCR was the method, and the copy in TCRdb shows in-frame clones only, minus some. Of roughly 240,000 clones listed, around nine tenths are singletons. Sequenced: peripheral blood. The source of these receptors is a woman aged 55-70 years who had recovered from COVID-19. Both conserved end residues are part of each CDR3. D genes are given only for firm matches. Clone size is not always given. Where it is, it says once, few, many or a class for expanded clones.

NA	TRBV19	NA	TRBJ2-7	TGTGCCAGGAACTGGCGGTTCACCTACGAGCAGTACTTC	CARNWRFTYEQYF
NA	TRBV6-4	NA	TRBJ2-1	TGTGCCAGCAGCCCCCGAGGGGGTCCCTCCTACAATGAGCAGTTCTTC	CASSPRGGPSYNEQFF
TRBD1	TRBV6-6	NA	TRBJ1-2	TGTGCCAGCAGTTACTCGACAGGGCAAGGCTATGGCTACACCTTC	CASSYSTGQGYGYTF
NA	TRBV25-1	NA	TRBJ2-5	TGTGCCAGCAGTGAAGCAGGGGGGTTAGTTTTGGAGACCCAGTACTTC	CASSEAGGLVLETQYF
NA	TRBV7-3	NA	TRBJ1-1	TGTGCCAGCAGCTTAGGAGCGGGCACTGAAGCTTTCTTT	CASSLGAGTEAFF
NA	TRBV6-1	NA	TRBJ1-2	TGTGCCAGCAGTGAACTGACAGACTATGGCTACACCTTC	CASSELTDYGYTF
NA	TRBV5-1	NA	TRBJ2-5	TGCGCCACCTCAGGTGCTGATCAAGAGACCCAGTACTTC	CATSGADQETQYF
NA	TRBV19	NA	TRBJ2-5	TGTGCCAGTAGCATTGGAGGGGCAGTGCAAGAGACCCAGTACTTC	CASSIGGAVQETQYF
TRBD1	TRBV3-1/TRBV3-2	NA	TRBJ2-3	TGTGCCAGCAGCCCCCCCGGCCAGGGGGAGCAGTATTTT	CASSPPGQGEQYF
NA	TRBV7-3	NA	TRBJ2-3	TGTGCCAGCAGCTTAGGAGCGGCCACAGATACGCAGTATTTT	CASSLGAATDTQYF
TRBD1	TRBV11-3	NA	TRBJ1-4	TGTGCCGGGGGAACCGGGACAGGGACTGCAACTAATGAAAAACTGTTTTTT	CAGGTGTGTATNEKLFF
TRBD2	TRBV27	few	TRBJ2-1	TGTGCCAGCAGACTAGCGGGGGGCGGCTACAATGAGCAGTTCTTC	CASRLAGGGYNEQFF
NA	TRBV5-1	once	TRBJ2-2	TGCGCCAGCAAACCTTTGGGGCTCCTTACTCCCGGGGAGCTGTTTTTT	CASKPLGLLTPGELFF
TRBD1	TRBV6-5	NA	TRBJ2-7	TGTGCCAGCATGCCGGGACAGGGGGCCTACGAGCAGTACTTC	CASMPGQGAYEQYF
NA	TRBV2	NA	TRBJ2-2	TGTGCCAGCAGTGGTGACTTCGCGAACACCGGGGAGCTGTTTTTT	CASSGDFANTGELFF
TRBD1	TRBV7-3	NA	TRBJ2-7	TGTGCCAGCAGTCCGACAGGGGGGTACTACGAGCAGTACTTC	CASSPTGGYYEQYF
NA	TRBV19	NA	TRBJ1-4	TGTGCCAGTAGTATACTGGAGGGAACCGGAAAACTGTTTTTT	CASSILEGTGKLFF
NA	TRBV18	few	TRBJ1-1	TGTGCCAGCTCACGGGAGGGCAGGGAGCACACTGAAGCTTTCTTT	CASSREGREHTEAFF
TRBD2	TRBV14	NA	TRBJ2-5	TGTGCCAGCAGCCAATTGGGGGGGATCGTGGAGACCCAGTACTTC	CASSQLGGIVETQYF
TRBD2	TRBV2	NA	TRBJ2-2	TGTGCCAGCAGTGAGCAGCGGGGGGGCCGCACCGGGGAGCTGTTTTTT	CASSEQRGGRTGELFF
TRBD2	TRBV9	NA	TRBJ2-3	TGTGCCAGCAGCGCATCCCCTGGCGGGGGGGGACAAGATACGCAGTATTTT	CASSASPGGGGQDTQYF
TRBD1	TRBV7-3	NA	TRBJ1-1	TGTGCCAGCAGCCATGGGCAGGGGGCGGCTGAAGCTTTCTTT	CASSHGQGAAEAFF
NA	TRBV9	once	TRBJ1-2	TGTGCCAGCAGCGTAGGCGGGCTCTTAAGTCTTAGCTACACCTTC	CASSVGGLLSLSYTF
TRBD1	TRBV24-1	NA	TRBJ2-7	TGTGCCACCAGTGACCCGGACAGGGGGTACGAGCAGTACTTC	CATSDPDRGYEQYF
TRBD1	TRBV24-1	NA	TRBJ1-3	TGTGCCACCAGTGATCCGCTTCGGACAGGGCATAACACCATATATTTT	CATSDPLRTGHNTIYF
NA	TRBV6-1	NA	TRBJ1-6	TGTGCCAGCAGTGACGCGGGAATGGCTTCACCCCTCCACTTT	CASSDAGMASPLHF